Listed here are 32 T cell receptor beta chains from one sample, sequenced in a study of radiation and T cells in renal cell carcinoma. Produced via immunoSEQ multiplex PCR; TCRdb's table is partial and in-frame only. Of about 130,000 clones listed, roughly four fifths are singletons. The time point denotes: baseline pretreatment blood. Treatment in this sample: 15 Gy SBRT to primary tumor, nephrectomy 4 weeks later. The specimen was blood, collected from a patient whose treatment included radiotherapy and nephrectomy. The source is a woman aged 55 to 70 with renal cell carcinoma.

The gene calls are TRBV5-6 and TRBJ2-2; TRBD1 matches 8 bases. The CDR3 is made up of 14 amino acids. J lost 7 bases, V lost 5 bases, and 7 bases had no gene match. In germline, CDR1 is SGHDT, CDR2 YYEEEE. The CDR3: CASRTSGGHGELFF. The CDR3 nucleotides are TGTGCCAGCAGAACTTCAGGGGGCCACGGGGAGCTGTTTTTT.

The chain has TRBV5-5 and TRBJ1-6; D gene uncertain. Deletions cut 1 base from V and 7 bases from J, with 9 bases between. This CDR3 is built from 14 residues. Germline V gene sequence: CDR1 SGHKS, CDR2 YYEKEE (reference sequence). The DNA for the CDR3 is TGTGCCAGCAGCTTGCTGGGTTTGAATTCACCCCTCCACTTT. Translating it yields CASSLLGLNSPLHF.

This clone has only one observation. The chain joins TRBV7-2 to TRBJ1-2, with TRBD1 matching 9 bases. The junction had 4 bases not matched to a gene; V was cut back by 1 base and J by 7 bases. Germline lookup yields CDR1 SGHTA and CDR2 FQGNSA. This CDR3 spans 14 amino acids. DNA for the CDR3: TGTGCCAGCAGCTTAGATGGGACAGGGTTTGGCTACACCTTC. Encoded protein: CASSLDGTGFGYTF.

This chain links TRBV6-1 with TRBJ2-7, with no clear D. Germline V CDR1 and CDR2: MNHNS, SASEGT. CDR3 length: 17 residues. Deletions cut 2 bases from V and 0 bases from J, with 17 bases between. The DNA for the CDR3 is TGTGCCAGCAGTGAAACCCCTGGAGCAGATAGCTCCTACGAGCAGTACTTC. Protein sequence: CASSETPGADSSYEQYF.

The V and J genes are TRBV4-1 and TRBJ1-1, with D perhaps TRBD1 (5 bases). The ends were cut back, 3 bases at V and 1 base at J, with 9 bases in the middle. Germline V CDR1 and CDR2: MGHRA, YSYEKL. This CDR3 is built from 14 residues. The CDR3 loop reads CASSQGTENTEAFF. In DNA form, the CDR3 reads TGCGCCAGCAGCCAGGGGACCGAGAACACTGAAGCTTTCTTT.

The chain joins TRBV7-9 to TRBJ2-1, with D hard to call. CDR3 length: 14 amino acids. CDR1 is SEHNR, CDR2 FQNEAQ, per germline (reference sequence). Trimming removed 5 bases from V and 7 bases from J, with 15 bases in between. The CDR3 DNA follows: TGTGCCAGCAGCCCTGAGTTGGAGTGGAATGAGCAGTTCTTC. Protein sequence: CASSPELEWNEQFF. The complete variable domain, with remaining parts taken from reference TRBV7-9 and TRBJ2-1, reads DTGVSQNPRHKITKRGQNVTFRCDPISEHNRLYWYRQTLGQGPEFLTYFQNEAQLEKSRLLSDRFSAERPKGSFSTLEIQRTEQGDSAMYLCASSPELEWNEQFFGPGTRLTVL.

This chain uses TRBV5-1 with TRBJ2-3; 11 bases are a match to TRBD2. Germline V lookup: CDR1 SGHRS, CDR2 YFSETQ. Losses at the gene ends were 3 bases for V and 3 bases for J; bases not matched to a gene: 3. The CDR3 length is 15 residues. CDR3 coding DNA: TGCGCCAGCAGCTGGCTAGCGGGGGGAACAGATACGCAGTATTTT. It encodes CASSWLAGGTDTQYF.

V and J are TRBV29-1 and TRBJ2-1, with D perhaps TRBD1 (5 bases). Germline CDR1 is SQVTM and CDR2 is ANQGSEA. V gave up 2 bases and J gave up 8 bases, with 16 bases separating them. The CDR3 loop spans 14 amino acids. CDR3 loop: CSVEPPGWYDEQFF. Here the CDR3 DNA reads TGCAGCGTTGAACCCCCAGGGTGGTACGATGAGCAGTTCTTC.

The chain joins TRBV19 to TRBJ1-1, with 9 bases matching TRBD1. Per the germline V gene, CDR1 is LNHDA and CDR2 is SQIVND (reference sequence). This CDR3 has 15 residues. After removal of 8 bases from V and 5 bases from J, the junction contained 12 bases not matched to a gene. CDR3 DNA: TGTGCCAGTTCCATTACAGGGGGCGCGAGGACTGAAGCTTTCTTT. Protein sequence: CASSITGGARTEAFF.

The rearrangement uses TRBV18 and TRBJ2-3; 13 nucleotides match TRBD2. The V and J ends lost 2 bases and 3 bases, in that order; junction bases with no gene match: 5. Germline CDR1 is KGHSH and CDR2 is LQKENI. CDR3 length: 17 amino acids. The CDR3 DNA is TGTGCCAGCTCACCAAGGCGACTAGCGGGAGGAACAGATACGCAGTATTTT. Its translation: CASSPRRLAGGTDTQYF.

The V call is TRBV9, the J call TRBJ1-1; 9 bases agree with TRBD1. The ends lost 3 bases at V and 4 bases at J; junction bases unmatched: 7. The germline gives CDR1 SGDLS, CDR2 YYNGEE. The CDR3 spans 15 residues. The CDR3 DNA reads as TGTGCCAGCAGCGCCGACAGGGGGGAGCTCACTGAAGCTTTCTTT. Its translation: CASSADRGELTEAFF.

This clone is a singleton in its sample. V and J are TRBV4-1 and TRBJ2-7; D is unresolved. V shed 0 bases and J shed 1 base, with 7 bases lying between them. There are 14 residues in the CDR3. Germline V gene data show CDR1 as MGHRA and CDR2 as YSYEKL. This CDR3 reads CASSQEGGSYEQYF. Here the CDR3 DNA reads TGCGCCAGCAGCCAAGAGGGCGGTTCCTACGAGCAGTACTTC.

The rearrangement links TRBV30 to TRBJ1-3; D remains unclear. The V and J ends lost 4 bases and 0 bases respectively, with 10 bases between them. CDR3 size: 14 residues. The germline CDR1 and CDR2 sequences are GTSNPN and SVGIG (reference sequence). The CDR3 coding sequence is TGTGCCTGGAAGCCCAGCTTCTCTGGAAACACCATATATTTT. This sequence encodes CAWKPSFSGNTIYF.

The chain joins TRBV5-5 to TRBJ1-2; tentatively, D is TRBD1 (5 bases). Germline values: CDR1 SGHKS, CDR2 YYEKEE (reference sequence). This CDR3 contains 14 residues. Trimming cost V 0 bases and J 9 bases, with 15 bases left between them. The chain's CDR3 is CASSLAGQAARYTF. As DNA, the CDR3 is TGTGCCAGCAGCTTGGCGGGGCAGGCCGCTCGCTACACCTTC.

The chain recombines TRBV11-2 with TRBJ2-2; perhaps TRBD2 as D (7 bases). Trimming stripped 5 bases from V and 6 bases from J, with 13 bases between. Germline V CDR1 and CDR2: SGHAT, FQNNGV. The CDR3 covers 14 residues. CDR3 nucleotides: TGTGCCAGCAGCCCCCAGGGGAGGGCCGGGGAGCTGTTTTTT. Protein product: CASSPQGRAGELFF.

J is TRBJ1-2 and V is TRBV6-5; D gene unclear. CDR3 length: 13 residues. V was clipped by 7 bases and J by 1 base, with 10 bases between them. Germline CDR1 reads MNHEY; CDR2 reads SVGAGI. Written as DNA, the CDR3 is TGTGCCAGCATGCAGTCCGATAACTATGGCTACACCTTC. This translates into CASMQSDNYGYTF.

The V and J genes are TRBV2 and TRBJ2-4, with D possibly being TRBD1 (5 bases). Trimming took off 0 bases at V and 9 bases at J, with 12 bases between the two ends. Germline-derived CDR1 and CDR2 are SNHLY and FYNNEI. The CDR3 is made up of 14 amino acids. The CDR3 here is CASSEAQGVGIQYF. The CDR3 coding sequence is TGTGCCAGCAGTGAAGCGCAAGGGGTGGGCATTCAGTACTTC.

This chain uses TRBV4-1 with TRBJ2-7; no definite D call. From germline, CDR1 is MGHRA and CDR2 YSYEKL. Between the trimmed V and J ends, which lost 6 bases and 1 base, there was a span of 10 bases. CDR3 size: 13 residues. This CDR3 reads CASSTDVSYEQYF. DNA of the CDR3: TGCGCCAGCAGTACAGACGTATCCTACGAGCAGTACTTC.

Points on this clone: The sample carries other DNA sequences with the same CDR3. The chain links TRBV15 to TRBJ1-5; D remains unclear. V dropped 5 bases and J dropped 4 bases, with 21 bases sitting between them. CDR3 length equals 17 residues. Per the germline V gene, CDR1 is LNHNV and CDR2 is YYDKDF (reference sequence). The CDR3 here is CATSAPGGLGINQPQHF. The DNA for the CDR3 is TGTGCCACCAGCGCCCCCGGAGGGCTCGGAATAAATCAGCCCCAGCATTTT.

V is TRBV6-1 and J is TRBJ2-1; D gene ambiguous. Looked up from germline, CDR1 is MNHNS and CDR2 is SASEGT. Between the trimmed V and J ends, which lost 2 bases and 12 bases, there was a span of 17 bases. The CDR3 is 14 amino acids. CDR3 DNA sequence: TGTGCCAGCAGTGAAAAAGGGTCTCCCCGAGGGCAGTTCTTC. It yields the protein CASSEKGSPRGQFF.

This sequence joins TRBV7-6 and TRBJ1-1; the match to TRBD1 covers 8 bases. CDR1 is SGHVS, CDR2 FNYEAQ, per germline. The trim removed 6 bases at V and 4 bases at J, leaving 7 bases unmatched. The length of the CDR3 is 14 residues. The chain's CDR3 is CASSTTQGATEAFF. The CDR3 DNA is TGTGCCAGCAGTACTACGCAGGGGGCCACTGAAGCTTTCTTT.

J is TRBJ2-3 and V is TRBV2, with 7 bases matching TRBD2. Per germline, CDR1 SNHLY and CDR2 FYNNEI. CDR3 length: 14 residues. The J segment lost 9 bases and the V segment lost 3 bases, leaving 9 bases of the junction unmatched. As DNA, the CDR3 is TGTGCCAGCAGTGACCTGCTAGCGGTAACAACGCAGTATTTT. As protein: CASSDLLAVTTQYF.

The J gene is TRBJ2-1, the V gene TRBV5-1, with D maybe TRBD1 (5 bases). V was shortened by 0 bases and J by 9 bases, with 16 bases between the two germline ends. This CDR3 region has 15 residues. Per germline, CDR1 SGHRS and CDR2 YFSETQ. The CDR3 nucleotides are TGCGCCAGCAGCTTGGCGGAAGCCAGGGAAGGTGAGCAGTTCTTC. Residues: CASSLAEAREGEQFF.

J is TRBJ2-1 and V is TRBV7-6; either TRBD1 or TRBD2 may supply D (5 bases each). Germline V CDR1 and CDR2: SGHVS, FNYEAQ. V shed 1 base and J shed 4 bases, with 11 bases lying between them. This CDR3 comprises 15 residues. CDR3 sequence (DNA): TGTGCCAGCAGCTTAGAAGTGGGGGTATACAATGAGCAGTTCTTC. This codes for CASSLEVGVYNEQFF.

This clone was seen a single time. The chain uses TRBV19 and TRBJ1-1, with a possible D match to TRBD1 (5 bases). CDR3 length equals 14 residues. V lost 3 bases and J 6 bases, leaving 14 bases between the germline ends. Germline V CDR1 and CDR2: LNHDA, SQIVND (reference sequence). The CDR3: CASSILGGVSEAFF. The CDR3, as DNA: TGTGCCAGTAGTATCCTCGGGGGGGTTTCTGAAGCTTTCTTT.

The rearrangement joins TRBV28 to TRBJ2-7; D call uncertain. The CDR3 is 16 residues long. V lost 6 bases to trimming and J lost 5 bases, with 23 bases between them. Germline assignment: CDR1 MDHEN and CDR2 SYDVKM. The CDR3 region is CASSHARGPWANEQYF. For the CDR3, the DNA is TGTGCCAGCAGCCACGCTCGCGGACCCTGGGCCAACGAGCAGTACTTC.

This clone was counted a few times. The chain uses TRBV19 and TRBJ2-7; D remains ambiguous. The germline CDR1 and CDR2 sequences are LNHDA and SQIVND (reference sequence). Trimming pared 4 bases from V and 5 bases from J, leaving 21 bases between. The CDR3 has 16 amino acids. In DNA form, the CDR3 reads TGTGCCAGTAGTAAGAATTCCGGGCAGGCCAGCGACGAGCAGTACTTC. Translated, it gives CASSKNSGQASDEQYF.

This chain connects TRBV14 to TRBJ2-5; TRBD1 matches 9 bases. CDR3 length: 15 residues. Losses at the gene ends were 4 bases for V and 5 bases for J; bases not matched to a gene: 8. CDR1 and CDR2 from the germline V gene are SGHDN and FVKESK. The CDR3 region is CASSLSPDRGETQYF. DNA of the CDR3: TGTGCCAGCAGCCTTTCGCCGGACAGGGGTGAGACCCAGTACTTC. Filled out from reference TRBV14 and TRBJ2-5, the complete variable domain reads EAGVTQFPSHSVIEKGQTVTLRCDPISGHDNLYWYRRVMGKEIKFLLHFVKESKQDESGMPNNRFLAERTGGTYSTLKVQPAELEDSGVYFCASSLSPDRGETQYFGPGTRLLVL.

V and J are TRBV11-2 and TRBJ2-3, with D possibly being TRBD2 (6 bases). Germline-derived CDR1 and CDR2 are SGHAT and FQNNGV. Trimming took 7 bases from V and 4 from J, leaving 27 bases between them. The CDR3 runs 18 residues. This CDR3 reads CASTPTGPSAARADTQYF. The CDR3 DNA reads as TGTGCCAGCACCCCCACCGGCCCTAGCGCCGCACGCGCAGATACGCAGTATTTT.

This chain connects TRBV14 to TRBJ1-2; D may be TRBD1 (5 bases). V was clipped by 5 bases and J by 8 bases, with 12 bases between them. Germline-derived CDR1 and CDR2 are SGHDN and FVKESK. The CDR3 is 12 amino acids. The CDR3 loop is CASSTQGLGYTF. Written as DNA, the CDR3 is TGTGCCAGCAGCACCCAGGGTTTAGGCTACACCTTC.

The chain has TRBV11-3 and TRBJ1-1, with D perhaps matching TRBD1 (5 bases). This CDR3 spans 13 amino acids. The V gene lost 5 bases and the J gene lost 7 bases, with 14 bases spanning the gap. Germline CDR1 SGHNT, CDR2 YENEEA. The CDR3 DNA reads TGTGCCAGCAGCCAGGGTCGGAAAGGTGAAGCTTTCTTT. Translation: CASSQGRKGEAFF.

The J gene is TRBJ2-7, the V gene TRBV2; 9 positions agree with TRBD1. CDR3 length: 13 amino acids. V was pared by 4 bases and J by 2 bases, with 0 bases of the junction left unmatched. Germline-derived CDR1 and CDR2 are SNHLY and FYNNEI. The DNA for the CDR3 is TGTGCCAGCAGTGGGGACAGGGCCTACGAGCAGTACTTC. This codes for CASSGDRAYEQYF.